A single sample is the source of the 31 T cell receptor beta chains below, sequenced in a study of post-analysis software for immune sequencing data. Study-level points and caveats: Roughly 5 TRBV segments, including TRBV5-6, TRBV5-1 and TRBV20-1, were more frequent in patients than controls.

No antigen has been assigned to these receptors. The library was made from cDNA and included unique molecular identifiers. TCRdb re-called the PCR reads through MiXCR, storing one row per CDR3 protein. The sample lists more than 500,000 distinct CDR3 sequences, less than 40% seen once, with 4.5% to 7.5% in the top ten. The specimen sequenced was blood. These receptors were collected from a girl aged 2-17 years with multiple sclerosis.

The V gene is TRBV20-1, the J gene TRBJ2-2; 11 nucleotides match TRBD2. The germline CDR1 and CDR2 sequences are DFQATT and SNEGSKA (reference sequence). The CDR3 loop spans 15 amino acids. V was pared by 0 bases and J by 5 bases, with 2 bases of the junction left unmatched. The DNA for the CDR3 is TGCAGTGCTAGAGAGGCTAGCGGGGGGACCGGGGAGCTGTTTTTT. Its translation: CSAREASGGTGELFF.

A few counts support this clonotype. The chain combines TRBV10-3 with TRBJ2-5, with D maybe TRBD1 (6 bases). This CDR3 is 15 amino acids long. V was trimmed by 9 bases and J by 1 base, leaving 18 bases between them. The germline V gene encodes CDR1 ENHRY and CDR2 SYGVKD. CDR3 in amino acids: CAIRTTGTPQETQYF. Written as DNA, the CDR3 is TGTGCCATACGAACAACCGGGACACCCCAAGAGACCCAGTACTTC.

This sequence joins TRBV6-5 and TRBJ2-7; tentative D call: TRBD1 (6 bases). The germline V gene encodes CDR1 MNHEY and CDR2 SVGAGI. Trimming shortened V by 4 bases and J by 1 base, and 20 bases separated the two germline ends. The CDR3 is made up of 17 amino acids. The CDR3 reads CASSCSFGSGQSYEQYF. CDR3 sequence (DNA): TGTGCCAGCAGTTGCTCATTCGGGTCCGGACAGTCCTACGAGCAGTACTTC.

The gene calls are TRBV28 and TRBJ1-2; 12 bases are shared with TRBD1. J was trimmed by 6 bases and V by 8 bases; bases with no gene match: 10. The CDR3 loop spans 15 amino acids. Germline V lookup: CDR1 MDHEN, CDR2 SYDVKM. The CDR3 is CASFVPGQGADGYTF. The CDR3 region has the DNA TGTGCCAGCTTCGTCCCGGGACAGGGGGCCGATGGCTACACCTTC.

This chain joins TRBV20-1 and TRBJ2-2, with D possibly matching TRBD2 (5 bases). V shed 1 base and J shed 5 bases, with 17 bases lying between them. This CDR3 is 16 amino acids long. Per the germline V gene, CDR1 is DFQATT and CDR2 is SNEGSKA (reference sequence). CDR3 protein: CSARAPGPRGTGELFF. The CDR3 nucleotides are TGCAGTGCTAGAGCGCCAGGCCCCCGAGGGACCGGGGAGCTGTTTTTT.

This clonotype has just a few counts. This chain joins TRBV5-5 and TRBJ1-4; D is perhaps TRBD1 (5 bases). Germline values: CDR1 SGHKS, CDR2 YYEKEE (reference sequence). The CDR3 is 16 residues long. The V end lost 4 bases, the J end lost 1 base, and 14 bases lay between the germline ends. CDR3 loop: CASSALMGGTNEKLFF. The CDR3 nucleotides read TGTGCCAGCAGCGCCCTGATGGGGGGAACTAATGAAAAACTGTTTTTT.

V gene TRBV5-1 combines with J gene TRBJ1-4; no clear D. The CDR3 has 16 residues. The germline gives CDR1 SGHRS, CDR2 YFSETQ. V was clipped by 0 bases and J by 0 bases, with 9 bases between them. In DNA, the CDR3 is TGCGCCAGCAGCTTGGGACCGACACCAACTAATGAAAAACTGTTTTTT. Translated: CASSLGPTPTNEKLFF.

The chain employs TRBV5-1 and TRBJ2-5; D unresolved. Per the germline V gene, CDR1 is SGHRS and CDR2 is YFSETQ. V lost 5 bases to trimming and J lost 5 bases, with 13 bases between them. The CDR3 has 13 amino acids. The CDR3 is CASSNGFGETQYF. The CDR3 DNA is TGCGCCAGCAGTAATGGATTCGGTGAGACCCAGTACTTC.

The DNA of the CDR3 is TGCAGTGCTACGGAGGGGACAGGGGACTATGGCTACACCTTC. It specifies CSATEGTGDYGYTF. This chain uses TRBV20-1 with TRBJ1-2; 10 bases align to TRBD1. Unmatched junction bases numbered 5, after V lost 4 bases and J lost 3 bases. The CDR3 has 14 amino acids. Germline loops: CDR1 DFQATT, CDR2 SNEGSKA (reference sequence).

This clonotype has more than one count but fewer than ten. V usage is TRBV5-8 and J usage is TRBJ2-7, with unresolved D. This CDR3 is built from 16 residues. Germline loops: CDR1 SGHTS, CDR2 YDEGEE. The ends were cut back, 1 base at V and 2 bases at J, with 16 bases in the middle. The CDR3 protein is CASSLMRRSVTYEQYF. The CDR3 DNA sequence: TGTGCCAGCAGCTTGATGCGACGCAGCGTAACCTACGAGCAGTACTTC.

The V gene is TRBV5-1, the J gene TRBJ1-4, with TRBD1 matching 11 bases. The germline CDR1 and CDR2 sequences are SGHRS and YFSETQ. Trimming took 4 bases from V and 4 from J; bases not matched to a gene: 9. This CDR3 contains 17 residues. CDR3: CASSKGQGAGSNEKLFF. The CDR3 coding sequence is TGCGCCAGCAGCAAAGGACAGGGGGCGGGAAGTAATGAAAAACTGTTTTTT.

The chain employs TRBV6-2 or TRBV6-3 and TRBJ1-1, with D hard to call. The CDR3 has 13 residues. Germline V gives CDR1 MNHEY, CDR2 SVGEGT. V lost 6 bases and J 4 bases, leaving 12 bases between the germline ends. CDR3 nucleotide sequence: TGTGCCAGCAGCAAGAAAAGAGGCACTGAAGCTTTCTTT. It codes for CASSKKRGTEAFF.

This clonotype came up a few times. This chain connects TRBV5-1 to TRBJ2-5; TRBD1 matches at 7 bases. J gave up 2 bases and V 7 bases, and 5 bases lay outside the gene matches. CDR1 SGHRS and CDR2 YFSETQ come from the germline V gene. The CDR3 sequence is 13 residues long. The CDR3 DNA is TGCGCCAGCGGAAGGACAGGACAAGAGACCCAGTACTTC. Amino acid sequence: CASGRTGQETQYF.

The chain carries TRBV7-8 and TRBJ1-2; D may be TRBD1 (6 bases). Germline lookup yields CDR1 SGHVS and CDR2 FQNEAQ. With 5 bases removed from V and 8 bases from J, the gap between germline ends came to 18 bases. This CDR3 spans 14 amino acids. The CDR3 protein is CASSPRPGEQGYTF. For the CDR3, the DNA is TGTGCCAGCAGCCCAAGGCCAGGGGAACAGGGCTACACCTTC.

The chain has TRBV6-6 and TRBJ2-5, with 9 bases identical to TRBD2. The tail of the sequence fits TRBJ2-7 better, so the J call may be wrong. Germline V gene sequence: CDR1 MNHNY, CDR2 SVGAGI (reference sequence). The CDR3 contains 15 residues. The CDR3 DNA sequence: TGTGCCAGCAGTTACCGGCTAGCGGGGATCCTCGAGCAGTACTTC. Translating gives CASSYRLAGILEQYF.

The V call is TRBV9, the J call TRBJ2-7; D call uncertain. Trimming took 0 bases from V and 3 from J, leaving 10 bases between them. Germline lookup yields CDR1 SGDLS and CDR2 YYNGEE. The CDR3 has 14 residues. Written as DNA, the CDR3 is TGTGCCAGCAGCGTAGGGAATGGACGCTACGAGCAGTACTTC. This encodes CASSVGNGRYEQYF.

The chain joins TRBV20-1 to TRBJ2-2; possibly TRBD2 for D (6 bases). The CDR3 runs to 14 residues. Deletions cut 2 bases from V and 2 bases from J, with 9 bases between. Germline values: CDR1 DFQATT, CDR2 SNEGSKA (reference sequence). DNA for the CDR3: TGCAGTGCTAGAAGGACTATTAACACCGGGGAGCTGTTTTTT. It specifies CSARRTINTGELFF.

The J gene is TRBJ2-5, the V gene TRBV20-1; D is unclear. The ends were cut back, 3 bases at V and 2 bases at J, with 13 bases in the middle. Germline V gene sequence: CDR1 DFQATT, CDR2 SNEGSKA (reference sequence). The CDR3 length is 14 residues. CDR3 loop: CSASELRSQETQYF. The CDR3 DNA reads TGCAGTGCTAGTGAACTACGATCGCAAGAGACCCAGTACTTC.

The V call is TRBV12-3 or TRBV12-4, the J call TRBJ2-5; 8 nucleotides match TRBD1. The assigned J gene may be wrong: the sequence end matches TRBJ2-7 better. The CDR3 spans 17 residues. The DNA of the CDR3 is TGTGCCAGCAGCCCACCCTACGGACAGGGCCAACCCCACGAGCAGTACTTC. It yields the protein CASSPPYGQGQPHEQYF.

This clonotype was observed a few times. This chain connects TRBV11-2 to TRBJ2-2; D might be TRBD1 (5 bases). CDR3 length equals 12 residues. Trimming took off 5 bases at V and 10 bases at J, with 11 bases between the two ends. Germline loops: CDR1 SGHAT, CDR2 FQNNGV. The CDR3 region is CASSKGVAELFF. CDR3 nucleotide sequence: TGTGCCAGCAGCAAAGGGGTGGCGGAGCTGTTTTTT. Based on the CDR3 plus reference TRBV11-2 and TRBJ2-2, the full variable domain is EAGVAQSPRYKIIEKRQSVAFWCNPISGHATLYWYQQILGQGPKLLIQFQNNGVVDDSQLPKDRFSAERLKGVDSTLKIQPAKLEDSAVYLCASSKGVAELFFGEGSRLTVL.

The chain has TRBV9 and TRBJ1-4; D not certain. Germline loops: CDR1 SGDLS, CDR2 YYNGEE. The CDR3 is 15 amino acids. Trimming removed 2 bases at V and 3 bases at J, with 11 bases between. The CDR3 region has the DNA TGTGCCAGCAGCGTTTTGGGCAGACCTAATGAAAAACTGTTTTTT. Protein sequence: CASSVLGRPNEKLFF.

The rearrangement uses TRBV5-1 and TRBJ2-1, with unresolved D. This CDR3 is 14 amino acids long. Looked up from germline, CDR1 is SGHRS and CDR2 is YFSETQ. Trimming cost V 0 bases and J 5 bases, with 9 bases left between them. The CDR3 region is CASSLEGSNNEQFF. The CDR3 coding sequence is TGCGCCAGCAGCTTGGAGGGCAGCAACAATGAGCAGTTCTTC.

CDR3 residues: CASSPRTRSNEQFF. The CDR3 nucleotides are TGTGCCAGCAGCCCCCGGACTAGAAGCAATGAGCAGTTCTTC. The rearrangement links TRBV7-8 to TRBJ2-1; 7 nucleotides align to TRBD2. This CDR3 contains 14 residues. Germline V gene lookup returns CDR1 SGHVS and CDR2 FQNEAQ. The V gene end was trimmed by 5 bases and the J gene end by 6 bases; junction bases not matched to a gene: 7.

The chain employs TRBV5-5 and TRBJ2-7, with 8 bases aligning to TRBD1. The CDR3 is made up of 14 amino acids. The germline gives CDR1 SGHKS, CDR2 YYEKEE (reference sequence). V gave up 2 bases and J gave up 3 bases; unmatched junction bases: 4. CDR3: CASSFGTGLYEQYF. The CDR3 nucleotides read TGTGCCAGCAGCTTCGGGACAGGCCTCTACGAGCAGTACTTC.

This rearrangement joins TRBV5-1 to TRBJ2-3; TRBD2 matches 9 bases. This CDR3 spans 17 amino acids. CDR1 is SGHRS and CDR2 is YFSETQ in the germline V gene. V trimming: 0 bases; J trimming: 0 bases; junction bases outside the gene matches: 5. The DNA of the CDR3 is TGCGCCAGCAGCTTGGCGTCTAGCGGGGTTAGCACAGATACGCAGTATTTT. This sequence encodes CASSLASSGVSTDTQYF.

Only a few counts were recorded for this clonotype. The chain is built from TRBV20-1 and TRBJ2-1; D remains unclear. The CDR3 extends over 10 amino acids. The ends were cut back, 6 bases at V and 7 bases at J, with 7 bases in the middle. Germline V gene lookup returns CDR1 DFQATT and CDR2 SNEGSKA (reference sequence). CDR3 sequence reads: CSAERNEQFF. CDR3 coding DNA: TGCAGTGCGGAAAGAAATGAGCAGTTCTTC.

This chain joins TRBV20-1 and TRBJ2-7; 10 nucleotides align to TRBD1. The CDR3 loop spans 15 amino acids. V shed 7 bases, J shed 5 bases, and the junction held 14 bases outside the gene matches. Germline V lookup: CDR1 DFQATT, CDR2 SNEGSKA (reference sequence). CDR3 nucleotides: TGCAGTGTCTTAACTAACTGGGACAGGGGCCACGAGCAGTACTTC. Protein: CSVLTNWDRGHEQYF.

Many counts were recorded for this clonotype. The chain combines TRBV9 with TRBJ1-5; D is undetermined. The V gene's germline CDR1 is SGDLS and CDR2 YYNGEE. The CDR3 spans 14 residues. Trimming took off 0 bases at V and 5 bases at J, with 9 bases between the two ends. DNA of the CDR3: TGTGCCAGCAGCGTAGACCGGGCCGATCAGCCCCAGCATTTT. Amino acid sequence: CASSVDRADQPQHF.

The chain employs TRBV6-6 and TRBJ1-5; 8 bases map to TRBD1. The CDR3 totals 14 residues. Germline CDR1 and CDR2: MNHNY and SVGAGI (reference sequence). V shed 6 bases and J 5 bases; nucleotides not matched to a gene: 6. The CDR3 nucleotides read TGTGCCAGCAGCGATGACAGGGGTTATCAGCCCCAGCATTTT. It specifies CASSDDRGYQPQHF.

This clonotype occurred a few times. J is TRBJ1-2 and V is TRBV12-3 or TRBV12-4; 7 bases align to TRBD1. This CDR3 has 14 amino acids. With V trimmed by 5 bases and J by 4 bases, 7 bases remained unmatched. The CDR3 DNA reads as TGTGCCAGCAGTCTACGACAGGGATTCTATGGCTACACCTTC. Protein: CASSLRQGFYGYTF.

On this clonotype itself: One junction end does not reproduce the germline sequence, and a read error may be involved. This chain connects TRBV20-1 to TRBJ1-2, with D possibly TRBD1 on 6 matching bases. Germline assignment: CDR1 DFQATT and CDR2 SNEGSKA (reference sequence). This CDR3 comprises 14 residues. DNA for the CDR3: TGCGGTGCTACCAGGGACATCCGGGACTATGGCTACACCTTC. As protein: CGATRDIRDYGYTF.